A single sample is the source of the 32 T cell receptor beta chains below, sequenced in a study of T cell repertoires in cytomegalovirus infection. What these receptors recognize is not known. TCRdb analysed the reads with MiXCR anew, one entry per CDR3 protein. The sample has around 710,000 distinct CDR3 sequences, about 28% seen once. The sample in question was cultured CD8+ T cells from PBMCs, obtained from culture after CMV antigen stimulation. These receptors came from a human donor in good health (CMV status not recorded). Some clones in this sample may be carry-over from other donors' samples.

This clonotype was found a few times. This chain links TRBV20-1 with TRBJ1-2, with D hard to call. The CDR3 contains 14 residues. V lost 3 bases, J lost 7 bases, and 18 bases lay in between. Germline V gene data show CDR1 as DFQATT and CDR2 as SNEGSKA (reference sequence). The CDR3 DNA reads TGCAGTGCTAGGTCCCGGGAGATTAGCGGTGGCTACACCTTC. It codes for CSARSREISGGYTF.

This clonotype came up many times. V is TRBV7-6 and J is TRBJ1-1; 10 nucleotides line up with TRBD1. Per the germline V gene, CDR1 is SGHVS and CDR2 is FNYEAQ. V lost 5 bases to trimming and J lost 4 bases; unmatched junction nucleotides: 10. The CDR3 is 16 amino acids. The chain's CDR3 is CASSPRTGGMGTEAFF. As DNA, the CDR3 is TGTGCCAGCAGCCCCCGGACAGGGGGGATGGGCACTGAAGCTTTCTTT. The variable domain in full, with the rest retrieved from reference TRBV7-6 and TRBJ1-1, is GAGVSQSPRYKVTKRGQDVALRCDPISGHVSLYWYRQALGQGPEFLTYFNYEAQQDKSGLPNDRFSAERPEGSISTLTIQRTEQRDSAMYRCASSPRTGGMGTEAFFGQGTRLTVV.

The chain joins TRBV14 to TRBJ2-1, with 7 positions matching TRBD1. Germline CDR1 SGHDN, CDR2 FVKESK. The CDR3 sequence is 14 residues long. J lost 7 bases, V lost 9 bases, and 12 bases had no gene match. The CDR3 region has the DNA TGTGCCAGTCGCCACCGGGACAGACCAAATGAGCAGTTCTTC. Translated, it gives CASRHRDRPNEQFF.

V usage is TRBV5-5 and J usage is TRBJ2-2; TRBD1 matches 9 bases. The CDR3 is made up of 18 amino acids. Germline CDR1 reads SGHKS; CDR2 reads YYEKEE (reference sequence). J was trimmed by 2 bases and V by 1 base; bases with no gene match: 9. Here the CDR3 reads CASSLFSGQGGNTGELFF. CDR3 nucleotides: TGTGCCAGCAGCTTGTTTTCGGGACAGGGAGGAAACACCGGGGAGCTGTTTTTT.

V usage is TRBV27 and J usage is TRBJ2-1, with 13 bases matching TRBD2. From germline, CDR1 is MNHEY and CDR2 SMNVEV (reference sequence). J gave up 0 bases and V 7 bases, and 12 bases lay outside the gene matches. CDR3 size: 19 residues. The CDR3 DNA sequence: TGTGCCAGCACCCTAAAGGGACTAGCGGGACTAAGCTCCTACAATGAGCAGTTCTTC. This gives the protein CASTLKGLAGLSSYNEQFF.

This clonotype was seen only a few times. The genes are TRBV7-4 and TRBJ2-7, with a weak D call TRBD2 (7 bases). CDR3 length: 13 residues. Looked up from germline, CDR1 is SGHVT and CDR2 is SQSDAQ. The V end lost 5 bases, the J end lost 3 bases, and 11 bases lay between the germline ends. The CDR3 bases are TGTGCCAGCAGCCAGGGGAGGGTCTACGAGCAGTACTTC. Translating gives CASSQGRVYEQYF. Full variable domain (missing parts from reference TRBV7-4 and TRBJ2-7): GAGVSQSPRYKVAKRGRDVALRCDSISGHVTLYWYRQTLGQGSEVLTYSQSDAQRDKSGRPSGRFSAERPERSVSTLKIQRTEQGDSAVYLCASSQGRVYEQYFGPGTRLTVT.

This clonotype was observed a few times. The CDR3 spells CASTRGGSTDTQYF. CDR3 nucleotide sequence: TGTGCCAGCACCAGAGGGGGGAGCACAGATACGCAGTATTTT. V is TRBV6-2 or TRBV6-3 and J is TRBJ2-3; the D gene could be TRBD1 or TRBD2 (6 bases each). The CDR3 is 14 residues long. CDR1 and CDR2 from the germline V gene are MNHEY and SVGEGT. Trimming took off 7 bases at V and 0 bases at J, with 11 bases between the two ends.

The rearrangement joins TRBV10-3 to TRBJ2-1; 9 positions match TRBD1. Germline CDR1 ENHRY, CDR2 SYGVKD. V dropped 7 bases and J dropped 9; count of bases not matched to a gene: 10. The CDR3 runs 14 residues. The CDR3: CAINQRTGEPEQFF. In nucleotides, the CDR3 is TGTGCCATCAACCAAAGGACAGGGGAGCCTGAGCAGTTCTTC.

This clonotype has only a few counts. The genes are TRBV7-9 and TRBJ1-1; D uncertain. The germline V and J ends were trimmed by 5 bases and 6 bases, with 7 bases remaining between them. Germline lookup yields CDR1 SEHNR and CDR2 FQNEAQ (reference sequence). The CDR3 contains 11 residues. CDR3 region: CASSPNAEAFF. Here the CDR3 DNA reads TGTGCCAGCAGCCCCAACGCTGAAGCTTTCTTT.

This clonotype appeared many times. The chain carries TRBV12-3 or TRBV12-4 and TRBJ2-1; no clear D gene. Deletions cut 7 bases from V and 8 bases from J, with 21 bases between. The CDR3 has 15 amino acids. Here the CDR3 DNA reads TGTGCCAGCAATCCCGACCTAAAGACTGGCGATGAGCAGTTCTTC. Its translation is CASNPDLKTGDEQFF.

The chain uses TRBV6-5 and TRBJ2-1; D may be TRBD1 or TRBD2 (5 bases each). Trimming took 5 bases from V and 12 from J, leaving 11 bases between them. CDR1 MNHEY and CDR2 SVGAGI come from the germline V gene. This CDR3 has 11 amino acids. The CDR3 DNA reads as TGTGCCAGCAGTCCCGGGACCAGGCAGTTCTTC. Translation gives CASSPGTRQFF.

As for this clonotype: At one end, the junction sequence differs from germline, possibly due to a read error. The chain carries TRBV7-4 and TRBJ1-2; D not certain. CDR3 length equals 12 residues. Germline loops: CDR1 SGHVT, CDR2 SQSDAQ. CDR3 in amino acids: CASSLAQEALGF. In DNA form, the CDR3 reads TGTGCCAGCAGCTTAGCCCAGGAGGCCTTAGGGTTC.

V usage is TRBV2 and J usage is TRBJ1-1, with D hard to call. Looked up from germline, CDR1 is SNHLY and CDR2 is FYNNEI. V lost 0 bases to trimming and J lost 1 base, with 15 bases between them. There are 17 residues in the CDR3. In DNA form, the CDR3 reads TGTGCCAGCAGTGAAGCGGAAGTCGGAGGCCCGAACACTGAAGCTTTCTTT. It yields the protein CASSEAEVGGPNTEAFF.

This clonotype was recorded many times. The CDR3 DNA follows: TGTGCCAGCAGCTTGGGGGGCAGGTATAATTCACCCCTCCACTTT. Its translation is CASSLGGRYNSPLHF. The chain carries TRBV7-9 and TRBJ1-6, with D possibly matching TRBD1 (6 bases). The germline CDR1 and CDR2 sequences are SEHNR and FQNEAQ (reference sequence). The CDR3 is 15 residues long. The V and J ends lost 3 bases and 4 bases respectively, with 10 bases between them.

The chain joins TRBV12-3 or TRBV12-4 to TRBJ2-3; no clear D gene. The CDR3 sequence is 15 residues long. Trimming cost V 1 base and J 6 bases, with 14 bases left between them. CDR3 in amino acids: CASSLEAARWDTQYF. The DNA of the CDR3 is TGTGCCAGCAGTTTAGAGGCCGCCCGTTGGGATACGCAGTATTTT.

This clonotype appeared a single time. CDR3 coding DNA: TGTGCCAGCACTTATGAGGGGGACAATGAGCAGTTCTTC. It specifies CASTYEGDNEQFF. The chain links TRBV25-1 to TRBJ2-1; possibly TRBD1 for D (6 bases). Trimming pared 7 bases from V and 5 bases from J, leaving 12 bases between. Germline V gene data show CDR1 as MGHDK and CDR2 as SYGVNS. This CDR3 has 13 amino acids.

The sample holds a few counts of this clonotype. The chain employs TRBV7-9 and TRBJ1-2, with TRBD1 matching 7 bases. V shed 4 bases and J 0 bases; nucleotides not matched to a gene: 11. The CDR3 consists of 17 residues. Looked up from germline, CDR1 is SEHNR and CDR2 is FQNEAQ (reference sequence). The DNA of the CDR3 is TGTGCCAGCAGCTCGCCGGGACAGTTAAACCCTAACTATGGCTACACCTTC. Amino acids: CASSSPGQLNPNYGYTF.

The chain recombines TRBV12-3 or TRBV12-4 with TRBJ1-5; 7 positions match TRBD1. V lost 4 bases to trimming and J lost 4 bases; unmatched junction nucleotides: 13. The CDR3 has 17 amino acids. The CDR3 region is CASSWEGAEPGNQPQHF. The CDR3, as DNA: TGTGCCAGCAGTTGGGAGGGGGCAGAACCTGGGAATCAGCCCCAGCATTTT.

This clonotype was counted a few times. The chain carries TRBV19 and TRBJ2-7; 8 bases align to TRBD1. In germline, CDR1 is LNHDA, CDR2 SQIVND (reference sequence). This CDR3 has 15 amino acids. Trimming at V came to 3 bases and at J to 3 bases, leaving 7 bases not matched to a gene. The CDR3 loop reads CASSILPGTGYEQYF. The CDR3 region has the DNA TGTGCCAGTAGTATTCTCCCCGGGACAGGCTACGAGCAGTACTTC.

A remark on this clonotype: This may be a read error: a much more frequent sequence differs by one nucleotide. This chain connects TRBV7-9 to TRBJ2-2, with a possible D match to TRBD2 (5 bases). Germline V lookup: CDR1 SEHNR, CDR2 FQNEAQ (reference sequence). This CDR3 is 16 amino acids long. The DNA of the CDR3 is TGTGCCAGCAGCTTAGGGGCCGGGGTCAACACCGGGGAGATGTTTTTT. Amino acid sequence: CASSLGAGVNTGEMFF.

The chain couples TRBV5-1 to TRBJ1-5; no clear D gene. In germline, CDR1 is SGHRS, CDR2 YFSETQ. Trimming stripped 0 bases from V and 5 bases from J, with 9 bases between. CDR3 length: 14 amino acids. The chain's CDR3 is CASSLGEGYQPQHF. As DNA, the CDR3 is TGCGCCAGCAGCTTGGGGGAAGGATATCAGCCCCAGCATTTT. Combining the CDR3 with reference TRBV5-1 and TRBJ1-5 gives the whole variable domain KAGVTQTPRYLIKTRGQQVTLSCSPISGHRSVSWYQQTPGQGLQFLFEYFSETQRNKGNFPGRFSGRQFSNSRSEMNVSTLELGDSALYLCASSLGEGYQPQHFGDGTRLSIL.

V is TRBV10-3 and J is TRBJ2-3; a weak D match, TRBD1 (5 bases). The CDR3 contains 15 residues. Trimming shortened V by 7 bases and J by 2 bases, and 16 bases separated the two germline ends. From germline, CDR1 is ENHRY and CDR2 SYGVKD. The CDR3 DNA reads as TGTGCCATCACCCCGGACACTAATCCCACAGATACGCAGTATTTT. Translated, it gives CAITPDTNPTDTQYF.

This rearrangement joins TRBV27 to TRBJ1-1; D is unclear. CDR1 is MNHEY, CDR2 SMNVEV, per germline (reference sequence). The germline V and J ends were trimmed by 5 bases and 4 bases, with 14 bases remaining between them. The length of the CDR3 is 14 residues. CDR3 in DNA: TGTGCCAGCAGTCCGTCCGTCTCGGTCACTGAAGCTTTCTTT. It translates to CASSPSVSVTEAFF.

This clonotype was observed a few times. The chain links TRBV28 to TRBJ1-1, with no clear D. This CDR3 spans 13 amino acids. CDR1 and CDR2 (germline): MDHEN, SYDVKM. V was cut by 2 bases and J by 4 bases, with 8 bases left in between. This CDR3 is CASSLIRSTEAFF. In DNA form, the CDR3 reads TGTGCCAGCAGTTTAATTAGGTCCACTGAAGCTTTCTTT.

The J gene is TRBJ1-5, the V gene TRBV27; maybe TRBD1 (5 bases). CDR1 is MNHEY and CDR2 is SMNVEV in the germline V gene (reference sequence). V was clipped by 1 base and J by 0 bases, with 10 bases between them. The CDR3 consists of 16 residues. The CDR3 nucleotides read TGTGCCAGCAGTTTATGGGGAGGGGATAGCAATCAGCCCCAGCATTTT. Translation: CASSLWGGDSNQPQHF.

V gene TRBV5-5 combines with J gene TRBJ2-3; D might be TRBD1 (6 bases). The V gene lost 4 bases and the J gene lost 2 bases, with 14 bases spanning the gap. This CDR3 has 15 amino acids. The V gene's germline CDR1 is SGHKS and CDR2 YYEKEE (reference sequence). DNA of the CDR3: TGTGCCAGCAGCCCATGGGACATTACCACAGATACGCAGTATTTT. Translating gives CASSPWDITTDTQYF.

This clonotype showed up just a few times. This chain connects TRBV28 to TRBJ2-7, with D perhaps being TRBD1 or TRBD2 (5 bases each). The V and J ends lost 4 bases and 1 base respectively, with 11 bases between them. The CDR3 extends over 14 amino acids. The germline V gene encodes CDR1 MDHEN and CDR2 SYDVKM. The DNA for the CDR3 is TGTGCCAGCAGTTCCCCGAGGGGTTCCTACGAGCAGTACGTC. This codes for CASSSPRGSYEQYV.

The CDR3 DNA follows: TGTGCCAGCAGTTCCCACCGCACCGGGGAGCTGTTTTTT. Amino acids: CASSSHRTGELFF. V usage is TRBV27 and J usage is TRBJ2-2; no clear D gene. Trimming took 4 bases from V and 4 from J, leaving 7 bases between them. This CDR3 has 13 residues. Germline lookup yields CDR1 MNHEY and CDR2 SMNVEV (reference sequence).

This sequence joins TRBV27 and TRBJ2-1; no clear D. The germline V and J ends were trimmed by 2 bases and 5 bases, with 16 bases remaining between them. The CDR3 length is 16 residues. Germline CDR1 and CDR2: MNHEY and SMNVEV (reference sequence). The CDR3 nucleotides read TGTGCCAGCAGTTTAGTGCCCGTGGGCCTCAACAATGAGCAGTTCTTC. Encoded protein: CASSLVPVGLNNEQFF.

The table lists this clonotype with a few counts. The chain employs TRBV28 and TRBJ1-6; TRBD1 matches at 8 bases. V gave up 8 bases and J gave up 6 bases; unmatched junction bases: 15. The CDR3 runs 17 residues. CDR1 is MDHEN, CDR2 SYDVKM, per germline. CDR3 bases: TGTGCCAGCCACCCTGGGACAGGCTGGGGGACTAATTCACCCCTCCACTTT. Translating it yields CASHPGTGWGTNSPLHF.

The chain couples TRBV19 to TRBJ2-1; 11 nucleotides agree with TRBD2. Germline loops: CDR1 LNHDA, CDR2 SQIVND (reference sequence). The CDR3 extends over 18 amino acids. J was trimmed by 0 bases and V by 3 bases; bases with no gene match: 7. CDR3 region: CASSIVGTSGSSYNEQFF. As DNA, the CDR3 is TGTGCCAGTAGTATTGTCGGGACTAGCGGCAGCTCCTACAATGAGCAGTTCTTC.

V and J are TRBV20-1 and TRBJ2-5, with D possibly being TRBD2 (6 bases). The CDR3 is made up of 13 amino acids. With 1 base removed from V and 5 bases from J, the gap between germline ends came to 11 bases. Per the germline V gene, CDR1 is DFQATT and CDR2 is SNEGSKA (reference sequence). In DNA form, the CDR3 reads TGCAGTGCTAGAGTAGGAGGGCTGGAGACCCAGTACTTC. Translation gives CSARVGGLETQYF.